The 26 T cell receptor beta chains below were found in one sample sequenced in a study of PD-L1 blockade in urothelial cancer. Profiling relied on immunoSEQ multiplex PCR, and the TCRdb table lists in-frame clones only, not all of them. The sample holds around 110,000 clones, approximately 90% seen once. Described time point: peripheral blood 6 weeks after treatment start. Material: PBMCs, obtained around atezolizumab (anti-PD-L1) treatment. These receptor sequences come from a man in his sixties with urothelial cancer.

The chain has TRBV14 and TRBJ2-4; D remains ambiguous. V was clipped by 2 bases and J by 5 bases, with 16 bases between them. Per germline, CDR1 SGHDN and CDR2 FVKESK. This CDR3 is 16 amino acids long. The CDR3 nucleotides read TGTGCCAGCAGCCAACCCAAGACGCCGAGGCAAAACATTCAGTACTTC. Its protein is CASSQPKTPRQNIQYF.

The chain joins TRBV6-8 to TRBJ2-1, with TRBD1 matching over 7 bases. The ends lost 10 bases at V and 1 base at J; junction bases unmatched: 10. Germline V gene sequence: CDR1 MNHGY, CDR2 SAAAGT. The CDR3 is made up of 15 amino acids. The CDR3 coding sequence is TGTGCCACCCCAACCCAGGGGGATTCCTACAATGAGCAGTTCTTC. Encoded protein: CATPTQGDSYNEQFF.

A single count supports this clone. The chain employs TRBV6-1 and TRBJ1-4; a possible D gene is TRBD1 (6 bases). Trimming took 4 bases from V and 7 from J, leaving 16 bases between them. There are 15 residues in the CDR3. The germline V gene encodes CDR1 MNHNS and CDR2 SASEGT. The CDR3 region has the DNA TGTGCCAGCAGTGGATCGGGGACAACACTTGAAAAACTGTTTTTT. It specifies CASSGSGTTLEKLFF.

The V and J genes are TRBV7-6 and TRBJ2-7, with 7 bases lining up with TRBD2. Looked up from germline, CDR1 is SGHVS and CDR2 is FNYEAQ. This CDR3 contains 17 residues. V lost 2 bases to trimming and J lost 6 bases; unmatched junction nucleotides: 16. The CDR3 bases are TGTGCCAGCAGCTTATCCGTGGGGGGGGTAGCGGTCTCCGAGCAGTACTTC. It translates to CASSLSVGGVAVSEQYF.

The rearrangement uses TRBV9 and TRBJ1-3; D remains unclear. This CDR3 is built from 15 residues. The germline V gene encodes CDR1 SGDLS and CDR2 YYNGEE. With 0 bases removed from V and 4 bases from J, the gap between germline ends came to 11 bases. The CDR3: CASSVENSQGNTIYF. DNA for the CDR3: TGTGCCAGCAGCGTAGAGAACAGCCAAGGAAACACCATATATTTT.

The chain links TRBV28 to TRBJ2-3; TRBD2 agrees at 11 bases. V shed 0 bases, J shed 5 bases, and the junction held 13 bases outside the gene matches. This CDR3 has 19 amino acids. In germline, CDR1 is MDHEN, CDR2 SYDVKM. CDR3 coding DNA: TGTGCCAGCAGTTTATGGGAAGGTGATAGCGGGAGGGCCCAAGATACGCAGTATTTT. Amino acid sequence: CASSLWEGDSGRAQDTQYF. The full variable domain, in which reference TRBV28 and TRBJ2-3 provide the parts outside the CDR3, is DVKVTQSSRYLVKRTGEKVFLECVQDMDHENMFWYRQDPGLGLRLIYFSYDVKMKEKGDIPEGYSVSREKKERFSLILESASTNQTSMYLCASSLWEGDSGRAQDTQYFGPGTRLTVL.

The rearrangement joins TRBV5-4 to TRBJ2-1, with a tentative D call TRBD2 (5 bases). Looked up from germline, CDR1 is SGHNT and CDR2 is YYREEE (reference sequence). The CDR3 length is 15 residues. Trimming cost V 4 bases and J 1 base, with 12 bases left between them. The CDR3 sequence: CASSPTRRSYNEQFF. In DNA, the CDR3 is TGTGCCAGCAGCCCCACTAGGAGGTCCTACAATGAGCAGTTCTTC.

The J gene is TRBJ2-7, the V gene TRBV5-1, with D maybe TRBD2 (6 bases). This CDR3 has 15 amino acids. Trimming shortened V by 4 bases and J by 0 bases, and 14 bases separated the two germline ends. In germline, CDR1 is SGHRS, CDR2 YFSETQ. CDR3 nucleotide sequence: TGCGCCAGCAGCAACCGACCGGAGGGCTCCTACGAGCAGTACTTC. This sequence encodes CASSNRPEGSYEQYF.

The rearrangement uses TRBV5-1 and TRBJ2-7; 9 nucleotides line up with TRBD1. The CDR3 runs 15 residues. V lost 3 bases, J lost 5 bases, and 9 bases stayed unmatched. Germline V gene sequence: CDR1 SGHRS, CDR2 YFSETQ. The CDR3 reads CASSYRGRGSDEQYF. As DNA, the CDR3 is TGCGCCAGCAGCTACAGGGGGCGCGGTTCAGACGAGCAGTACTTC.

The CDR3 protein is CASSARQAYSNQPQHF. The CDR3 DNA reads TGTGCCAGCAGCGCCCGACAAGCTTATAGCAATCAGCCCCAGCATTTT. The chain uses TRBV11-3 and TRBJ1-5; D remains ambiguous. The V gene lost 5 bases and the J gene lost 0 bases, with 14 bases spanning the gap. Per the germline V gene, CDR1 is SGHNT and CDR2 is YENEEA. The CDR3 is 16 amino acids.

The CDR3 loop is CASYDRVGTEAFF. The CDR3, as DNA: TGTGCCAGTTATGACAGGGTAGGCACTGAAGCTTTCTTT. The chain employs TRBV19 and TRBJ1-1, with TRBD1 matching 7 bases. J gave up 4 bases and V 8 bases, and 7 bases lay outside the gene matches. Per the germline V gene, CDR1 is LNHDA and CDR2 is SQIVND (reference sequence). This CDR3 region has 13 residues. The full variable domain, completed using reference TRBV19 and TRBJ1-1, is DGGITQSPKYLFRKEGQNVTLSCEQNLNHDAMYWYRQDPGQGLRLIYYSQIVNDFQKGDIAEGYSVSREKKESFPLTVTSAQKNPTAFYLCASYDRVGTEAFFGQGTRLTVV.

The rearrangement joins TRBV7-2 to TRBJ1-2; a weak D match, TRBD1 (5 bases). Germline V gives CDR1 SGHTA, CDR2 FQGNSA. The CDR3 consists of 14 residues. The germline V and J ends were trimmed by 3 bases and 1 base, with 9 bases remaining between them. This CDR3 reads CASSLGGSNYGYTF. CDR3 sequence (DNA): TGTGCCAGCAGCTTGGGGGGGAGTAACTATGGCTACACCTTC.

The V gene is TRBV7-9, the J gene TRBJ1-1; tentative D call: TRBD1 (5 bases). The CDR3 totals 13 residues. V dropped 1 base and J dropped 8 bases, with 11 bases sitting between them. Germline CDR1 SEHNR, CDR2 FQNEAQ (reference sequence). In DNA, the CDR3 is TGTGCCAGCAGCTTAGAACAGGCTCCCGAAGCTTTCTTT. Residues: CASSLEQAPEAFF.

The DNA for the CDR3 is TGCGCCAGCAGCCTCTGGGCGGGGAGTGGTTACAATGAGCAGTTCTTC. Amino acid sequence: CASSLWAGSGYNEQFF. V usage is TRBV4-3 and J usage is TRBJ2-1; TRBD2 might be the D (6 bases). Germline values: CDR1 LGHNA, CDR2 YSLEER. V lost 4 bases and J 4 bases, leaving 17 bases between the germline ends. The CDR3 has 16 amino acids.

The V gene is TRBV5-1, the J gene TRBJ2-3; the D gene is possibly TRBD2 (5 bases). CDR1 is SGHRS, CDR2 YFSETQ, per germline. Trimming left V 5 bases short and J 5 bases short, with 15 bases between. The CDR3 length is 14 residues. The CDR3 sequence: CASSKASSIDTQYF. DNA of the CDR3: TGCGCCAGCAGTAAGGCTAGCTCAATAGATACGCAGTATTTT.

This chain links TRBV5-4 with TRBJ2-2, with a tentative D call TRBD2 (7 bases). The germline gives CDR1 SGHNT, CDR2 YYREEE (reference sequence). Trimming took 0 bases from V and 7 from J, leaving 13 bases between them. The CDR3 runs to 15 residues. The CDR3 DNA reads TGTGCCAGCAGCTTGGAAAAGGGGGGGGGCGGGGAGCTGTTTTTT. This codes for CASSLEKGGGGELFF.

V usage is TRBV9 and J usage is TRBJ2-5; TRBD2 aligns across 12 bases. Germline loops: CDR1 SGDLS, CDR2 YYNGEE. The CDR3 spans 15 residues. V was pared by 4 bases and J by 4 bases, with 5 bases of the junction left unmatched. The CDR3 DNA sequence: TGTGCCAGCAGCCTAGCGGGGGGGCTGAGAGAGACCCAGTACTTC. This translates into CASSLAGGLRETQYF.

J is TRBJ2-5 and V is TRBV29-1; weak D call: TRBD1 (6 bases). This CDR3 region has 13 residues. Germline loops: CDR1 SQVTM, CDR2 ANQGSEA. The ends were cut back, 4 bases at V and 1 base at J, with 10 bases in the middle. This CDR3 reads CSVAGALQETQYF. The CDR3 nucleotides are TGCAGCGTTGCAGGGGCCCTCCAAGAGACCCAGTACTTC.

In its sample, this clone was seen once. The gene calls are TRBV4-2 and TRBJ2-1; TRBD2 matches 9 bases. In germline, CDR1 is LGHNA, CDR2 YNFKEQ. With V trimmed by 0 bases and J by 7 bases, 4 bases remained unmatched. The CDR3 contains 15 residues. The CDR3 DNA is TGTGCCAGCAGCCAAGATATACTAGCGGGTAATGAGCAGTTCTTC. It yields the protein CASSQDILAGNEQFF.

This chain connects TRBV27 to TRBJ1-1; 9 nucleotides align to TRBD1. The ends lost 6 bases at V and 10 bases at J; junction bases unmatched: 3. Germline-derived CDR1 and CDR2 are MNHEY and SMNVEV (reference sequence). The length of the CDR3 is 11 residues. CDR3 sequence reads: CASSRQGVAFF. The CDR3 DNA sequence: TGTGCCAGCAGCCGACAGGGGGTAGCTTTCTTT.

This chain uses TRBV25-1 with TRBJ2-7, with D unresolved. The CDR3 loop spans 13 amino acids. V was cut by 3 bases and J by 4 bases, with 10 bases left in between. CDR1 and CDR2 from the germline V gene are MGHDK and SYGVNS. CDR3 DNA: TGTGCCAGCAGTGAGAGCGATGTATACGAGCAGTACTTC. This gives the protein CASSESDVYEQYF.

The gene calls are TRBV19 and TRBJ2-7; 8 bases match TRBD1. Germline trimming cut 6 bases from V and 1 base from J; bases unmatched to any gene: 5. This CDR3 region has 14 residues. The germline CDR1 and CDR2 sequences are LNHDA and SQIVND (reference sequence). This chain's CDR3 is CASSNDRGSYEQYF. The CDR3 nucleotides read TGTGCCAGTAGCAATGACAGGGGTTCCTACGAGCAGTACTTC.

The chain has TRBV27 and TRBJ1-2; 7 bases agree with TRBD1. Trimming at V came to 6 bases and at J to 8 bases, leaving 9 bases not matched to a gene. The CDR3 contains 13 residues. Per the germline V gene, CDR1 is MNHEY and CDR2 is SMNVEV (reference sequence). CDR3 sequence (DNA): TGTGCCAGCAGCGACAGGGACTTTTGGGGCTACACCTTC. It yields the protein CASSDRDFWGYTF.

This CDR3 reads CASSLVVASGGFDTQYF. CDR3 nucleotide sequence: TGTGCCAGCAGCTTAGTGGTGGCTAGCGGGGGGTTCGATACGCAGTATTTT. This chain uses TRBV7-2 with TRBJ2-3, with TRBD2 identical over 11 bases. CDR3 length: 17 residues. V lost 1 base to trimming and J lost 6 bases; unmatched junction nucleotides: 9. CDR1 and CDR2 (germline): SGHTA, FQGNSA.

V usage is TRBV7-2 and J usage is TRBJ2-5, with D perhaps TRBD1 (5 bases). The CDR3 length is 13 residues. Deletions cut 5 bases from V and 5 bases from J, with 12 bases between. Germline V gene lookup returns CDR1 SGHTA and CDR2 FQGNSA. The CDR3 loop reads CASSLNRLETQYF. As DNA, the CDR3 is TGTGCCAGCAGCCTCAACAGGCTGGAGACCCAGTACTTC.

A remark on this clone: At the DNA level, this CDR3 is encoded by other sequences in the same sample as well. The V and J genes are TRBV5-1 and TRBJ2-7, with 7 bases matching TRBD2. J lost 3 bases, V lost 0 bases, and 0 bases had no gene match. Germline CDR1 and CDR2: SGHRS and YFSETQ. The length of the CDR3 is 13 residues. The DNA for the CDR3 is TGCGCCAGCAGCTTGGGGGGGGGCTACGAGCAGTACTTC. This translates into CASSLGGGYEQYF.